This T cell receptor beta chain was identified in a study of T cells in Graves' hyperthyroidism and ophthalmopathy. Regarding the study as a whole: Most thyroid clonotypes with frequency above 0.001 were detected in blood.

CDR1 is MNHEY and CDR2 is SVGEGT in the germline V gene. Counting both end residues, the CDR3 totals 14 amino acids. It was RNA transcripts that yielded the amplified TCR beta CDR3 regions. When the TCR CDR3 underwent first-round RT-PCR, the HTBI primer set was used. Using its own MiXCR run on the multiplex PCR reads, TCRdb lists one record per CDR3 protein. The table has 300,000 to 400,000 distinct CDR3 sequences, approximately 13% seen once. This clonotype was counted a few times. Its antigen remains unidentified. The DNA is left out, because the CDR3 cannot be placed on it with certainty; the CDR3 is given as TCRdb lists it.

V is TRBV6-2 or TRBV6-3 and J is TRBJ1-2; the table calls TRBD1, which could not be checked here. The receptor was isolated from a woman between 18 and 30 years old with Graves' hyperthyroidism. What was sequenced was blood. The CDR3 reads CASSTSDREGGYTF.